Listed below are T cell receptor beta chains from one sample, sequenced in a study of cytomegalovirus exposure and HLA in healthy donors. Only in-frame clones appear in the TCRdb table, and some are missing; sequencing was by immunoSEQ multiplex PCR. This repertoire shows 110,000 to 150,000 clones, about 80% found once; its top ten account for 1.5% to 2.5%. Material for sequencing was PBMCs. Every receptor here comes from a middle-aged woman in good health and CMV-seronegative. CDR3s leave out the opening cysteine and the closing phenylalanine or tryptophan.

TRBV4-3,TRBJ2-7,ASSQASVDLGPYEQY
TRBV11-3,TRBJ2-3,ASSPRGADTQY
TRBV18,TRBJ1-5,ASSPPGQGPAAQH
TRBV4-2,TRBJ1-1,ASSQVEAGVFGTEAF
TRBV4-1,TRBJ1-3,ASSQDGGTDGNTIY
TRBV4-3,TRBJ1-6,ASSQEGPGVASPLH
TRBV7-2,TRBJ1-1,ASSLRTGNTEAF
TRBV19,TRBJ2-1,ATATSGPAKQF
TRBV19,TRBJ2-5,ASSIGGGQEETQY
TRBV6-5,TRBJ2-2,ASNQAGGTGELF
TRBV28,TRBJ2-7,ASSFPQDYEQC
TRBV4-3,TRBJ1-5,ASSQDLRGIGNQPQH
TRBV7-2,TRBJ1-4,ASSPQGEKLF
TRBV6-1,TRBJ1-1,ASIRQGGYAEAF
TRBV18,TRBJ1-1,ASSPIGTGLDMNTEAF
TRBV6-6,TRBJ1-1,ASSYEWGLRAF
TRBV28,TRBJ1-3,ASNPPPALGRQAGNTIY
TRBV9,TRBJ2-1,ASSDGTGVNEQF
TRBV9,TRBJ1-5,ASSVFGDQPQH
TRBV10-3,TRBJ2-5,AISDTPRDNWETQY
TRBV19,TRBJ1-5,ASSRGRGQPQH
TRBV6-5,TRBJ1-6,ASATVYNSPLH
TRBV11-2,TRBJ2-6,ASSLVVQGYLSGANVLT
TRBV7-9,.,ASDDRGYEQY
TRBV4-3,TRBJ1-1,ASSQQTANTEAF
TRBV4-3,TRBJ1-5,ASSQVKGARQPQH
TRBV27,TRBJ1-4,ASTDRGPGNEKLF
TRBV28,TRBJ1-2,ASSLSPYGYT
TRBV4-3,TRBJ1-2,ASSQVAGGLYGYT
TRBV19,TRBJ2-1,ASSPYSLLAGLHDEQF
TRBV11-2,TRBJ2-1,ASSSPGLAGRYNEQF
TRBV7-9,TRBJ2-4,ASGNPGQAPLGNIQY
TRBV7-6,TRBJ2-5,ASSLIWTGLVETQY
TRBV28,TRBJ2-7,ASSPVAGVSEQY
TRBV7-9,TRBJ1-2,ASSSGSPQGGGYT
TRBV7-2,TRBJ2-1,ASSFSGSSYNEQF
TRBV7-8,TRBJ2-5,ASSIPTSGRTLGKETQY
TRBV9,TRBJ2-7,ASSPEGGRDYEQY
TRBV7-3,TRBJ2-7,ASSSLNLWGGTLSYEQY
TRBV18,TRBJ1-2,ASSPGTGFGYT
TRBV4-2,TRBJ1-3,ASSQDQDRVNTIY
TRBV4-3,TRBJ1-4,ASSLQRGYNELF
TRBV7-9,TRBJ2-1,ASRNGDEQF
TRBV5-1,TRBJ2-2,ASSLGLAGTTTGELF
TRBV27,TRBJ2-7,ASSPLAGGPSYEQY
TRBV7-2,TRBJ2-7,ASSQTGWTYEQY
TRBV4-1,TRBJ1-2,ASSQEWIRDRVRT
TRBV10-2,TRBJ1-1,ASAGGSWAF
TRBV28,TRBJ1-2,ASSLPGTGLSGYT
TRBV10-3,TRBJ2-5,AISEGVGASNSGEQY
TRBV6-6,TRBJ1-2,ASSLTELSRGYT
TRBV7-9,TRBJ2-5,ASTWARETQY
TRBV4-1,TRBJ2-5,ASSQEYQGGYEETQY
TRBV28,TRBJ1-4,ASSYQEDEKLF
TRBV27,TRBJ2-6,ASSEFVYSGANVLT